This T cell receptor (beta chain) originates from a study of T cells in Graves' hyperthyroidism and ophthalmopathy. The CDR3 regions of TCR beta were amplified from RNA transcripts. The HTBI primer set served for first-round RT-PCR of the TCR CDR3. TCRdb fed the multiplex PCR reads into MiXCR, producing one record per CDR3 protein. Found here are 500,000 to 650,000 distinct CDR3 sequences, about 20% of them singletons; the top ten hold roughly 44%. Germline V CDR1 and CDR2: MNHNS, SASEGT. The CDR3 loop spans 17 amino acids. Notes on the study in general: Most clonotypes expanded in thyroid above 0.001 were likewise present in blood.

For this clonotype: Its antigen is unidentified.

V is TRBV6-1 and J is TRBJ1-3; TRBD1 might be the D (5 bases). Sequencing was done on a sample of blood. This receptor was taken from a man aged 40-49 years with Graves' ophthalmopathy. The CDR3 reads CATRRARDFLSGNTIYF. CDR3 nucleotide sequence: TGTGCAACCAGGCGGGCCAGGGATTTTCTCTCTGGAAACACCATATATTTT.